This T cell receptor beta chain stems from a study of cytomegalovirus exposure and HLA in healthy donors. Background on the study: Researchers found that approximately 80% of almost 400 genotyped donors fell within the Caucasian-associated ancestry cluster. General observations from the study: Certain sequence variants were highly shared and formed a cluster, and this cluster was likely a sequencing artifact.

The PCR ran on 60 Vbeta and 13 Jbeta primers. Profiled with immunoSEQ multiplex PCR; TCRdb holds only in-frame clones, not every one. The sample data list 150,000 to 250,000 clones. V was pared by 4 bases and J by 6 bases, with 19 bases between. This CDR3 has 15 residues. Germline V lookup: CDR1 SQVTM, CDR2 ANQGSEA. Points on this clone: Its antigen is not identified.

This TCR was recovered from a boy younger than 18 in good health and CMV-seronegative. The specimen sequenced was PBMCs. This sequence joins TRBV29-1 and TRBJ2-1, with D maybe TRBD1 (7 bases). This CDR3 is CSVGEAEGAVNEQFF. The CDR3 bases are TGCAGCGTTGGGGAGGCGGAGGGGGCCGTCAATGAGCAGTTCTTC.